This T cell receptor (beta chain) was found in a study of T cells after yellow fever vaccination. This clonotype turned up a few times. Via MiXCR, TCRdb re-called the 5' RACE reads, giving one row per CDR3 protein. The table shows some 240,000 distinct CDR3 sequences, with roughly 5% occurring only once. Sequenced here: CD4+ T cells sorted from PBMCs, sampled on the day of the yellow fever booster vaccination. This TCR came from a man aged 18 to 29 who received the YFV17D yellow fever vaccine.

The CDR3 spells CASRPGLAGARTGELFF. The DNA for the CDR3 is TGCGCCAGCAGACCCGGACTAGCGGGGGCCCGGACCGGGGAGCTGTTTTTT. The chain has TRBV4-1 and TRBJ2-2; 13 bases fit TRBD2. The CDR3 loop spans 17 amino acids. With 6 bases clipped from V and 5 bases from J, the junction kept 9 bases outside the gene matches. The germline V gene has CDR1 MGHRA and CDR2 YSYEKL.